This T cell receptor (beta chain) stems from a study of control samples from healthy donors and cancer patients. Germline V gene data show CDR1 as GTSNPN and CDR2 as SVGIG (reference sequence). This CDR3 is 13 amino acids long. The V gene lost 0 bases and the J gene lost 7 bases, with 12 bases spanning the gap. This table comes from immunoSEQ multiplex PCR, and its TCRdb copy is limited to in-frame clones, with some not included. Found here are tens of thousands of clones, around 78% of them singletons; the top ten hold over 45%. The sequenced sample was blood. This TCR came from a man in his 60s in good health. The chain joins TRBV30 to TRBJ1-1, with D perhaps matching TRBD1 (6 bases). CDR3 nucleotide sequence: TGTGCCTGGAGTGTAGTACAGGGTAGTGAAGCTTTCTTT. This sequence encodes CAWSVVQGSEAFF.